Included here is one T cell receptor beta chain sequence, with context. The antigen remains undetermined. This sample is part of a study of tumor-infiltrating lymphocytes in localized non-small cell lung cancer. At the level of the study: Patients included smokers and never-smokers with various histologies, some sampled after neoadjuvant chemotherapy.

V was shortened by 4 bases and J by 1 base, with 9 bases between the two germline ends. The CDR3 spans 13 residues. CDR1 SGHRS and CDR2 YFSETQ come from the germline V gene. Clones were sequenced by immunoSEQ multiplex PCR, and TCRdb holds only the in-frame ones, with some missing. The data show roughly 10,000 clones, 65% to 80% seen once. General study points: Different pieces of the same tissue were used for each assay. No T-cell fraction difference was seen between IM1 and IM2 tumors.

This clonotype was obtained from a human donor with non-small cell lung cancer. The sample was uninvolved lung tissue not adjacent to the tumor. This chain connects TRBV5-1 to TRBJ2-7, with a possible D match to TRBD2 (6 bases). The CDR3 DNA reads as TGCGCCAGCAGCCGGGGGTTGTCCTACGAGCAGTACTTC. Residues: CASSRGLSYEQYF.